The text below deals with one T cell receptor beta chain. Its antigen is not known. Authors' data handling: Clinicopathological groups of papillary thyroid cancer showed CDR3 differences that were used to build a distant-metastasis classifier. Via MiXCR, TCRdb re-called the PCR reads. TCRdb assigned the V and J calls; the authors' analysis was not used. The sample carries approximately 25,000 clones, 20% to 30% recorded once. The record originates from a study of metastatic and nonmetastatic thyroid tumors. In the study overall: Across peripheral blood and tumor or nodule tissue samples taken from malignant and benign thyroid patients, the repertoires were compared with one another.

No patient received treatment before thyroid surgery. Regarding the study as a whole: According to reports, the diversity of TCR beta was significantly higher in malignant thyroid tumors than in benign nodules, and this held in both blood and tumor samples.

This CDR3 has 16 amino acids. In germline, CDR1 is DFQATT, CDR2 SNEGSKA (reference sequence). V was shortened by 3 bases and J by 4 bases, with 22 bases between the two germline ends. What was sequenced was blood. V usage is TRBV20-1 and J usage is TRBJ2-7, with D possibly being TRBD1 or TRBD2 (5 bases each). This receptor was taken from a male donor with papillary thyroid cancer or a benign thyroid nodule (not recorded which). Some clones in this sample may be carry-over from other donors' samples. The DNA of the CDR3 is TGCAGTGCTAGGCTACTATCCGGGACGGCGACTTACGAGCAGTACGTC. This translates into CSARLLSGTATYEQYV.